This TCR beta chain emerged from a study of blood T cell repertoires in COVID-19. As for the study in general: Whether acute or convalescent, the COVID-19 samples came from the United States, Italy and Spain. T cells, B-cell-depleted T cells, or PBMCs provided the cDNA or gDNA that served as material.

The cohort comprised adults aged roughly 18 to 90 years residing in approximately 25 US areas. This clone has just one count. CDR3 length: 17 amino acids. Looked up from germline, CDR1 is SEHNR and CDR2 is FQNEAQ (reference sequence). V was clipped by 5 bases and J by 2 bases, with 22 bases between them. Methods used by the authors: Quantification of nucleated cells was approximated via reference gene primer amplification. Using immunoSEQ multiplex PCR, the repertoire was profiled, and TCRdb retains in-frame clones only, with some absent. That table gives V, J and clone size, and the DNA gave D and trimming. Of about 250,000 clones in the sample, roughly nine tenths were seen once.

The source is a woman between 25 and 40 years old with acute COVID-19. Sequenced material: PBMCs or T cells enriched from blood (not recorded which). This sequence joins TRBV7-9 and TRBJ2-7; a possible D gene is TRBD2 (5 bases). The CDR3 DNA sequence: TGTGCCAGCAGCCTTCCCCGCGGACTCCCTCGGCCCTACGAGCAGTACTTC. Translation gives CASSLPRGLPRPYEQYF.